This is a list of T cell receptor beta chains from one sample in a study of control samples from healthy donors and cancer patients. Produced via immunoSEQ multiplex PCR; TCRdb's table is partial and in-frame only. The sample has more than 75,000 clones; around 92% are singletons. The sequenced sample consisted of blood. The receptors originated from a man aged 50-60 years in good health. CDR3s include the opening cysteine and the closing phenylalanine or tryptophan. D genes are given only for firm matches. Only part of the rows carry a size: once, few, many, or a class if the clone is expanded.

v_gene	j_gene	abundance	len	d_gene	CDR3nt	CDR3aa
TRBV5-6	TRBJ1-6	NA	16	TRBD1	TGTGCCAGCAGCTTGTTCTGGACAGGGGCAAATTCACCCCTCCACTTT	CASSLFWTGANSPLHF
TRBV7-3	TRBJ2-3	NA	14	NA	TGTGCCAGCAGCGGAAGGGCCCCCGGTGGGACGCAGTATTTT	CASSGRAPGGTQYF
TRBV14	TRBJ2-2	NA	15	NA	TGTGCCAGCAGCCAATCCAAGGTCTACACCGGGGAGCTGTTTTTT	CASSQSKVYTGELFF
TRBV24-1	TRBJ1-1	NA	13	NA	TGTGCCACCAGTGATGACTTGGACACTGAAGCTTTCTTT	CATSDDLDTEAFF
TRBV7-9	TRBJ2-5	NA	16	TRBD1	TGTGCCAGCAGCGCAGGGGGAGACCCCCCAGGGGAGACCCAGTACTTC	CASSAGGDPPGETQYF
TRBV7-7	TRBJ1-5	NA	16	NA	TGTGCCAGCAGCTTAAGTTCCAGGGAGAGCAATCAGCCCCAGCATTTT	CASSLSSRESNQPQHF
TRBV24-1	TRBJ1-6	NA	15	TRBD1	TGTGCCACCAGTGACCGGACAGGTTTAGGGTCACCCCTCCACTTT	CATSDRTGLGSPLHF
TRBV7-9	TRBJ2-3	NA	11	TRBD2	TGTGCCAGCAGCTTCAGCGGGGGGGAGTATTTT	CASSFSGGEYF
TRBV2	TRBJ1-2	NA	14	NA	TGTGCCAGCACCGTCACGGGGACGGGGTATGGCTACACCTTC	CASTVTGTGYGYTF
TRBV19	TRBJ1-2	NA	14	NA	TGTGCCAGTAGTATGGACGGACCCACCTATGGCTACACCTTC	CASSMDGPTYGYTF
TRBV4-1	TRBJ2-3	NA	16	TRBD2	TGCGCCAGCAGCCTCCCAGTAGCGGGGGCCACAGATACGCAGTATTTT	CASSLPVAGATDTQYF
TRBV10-1	TRBJ2-3	NA	14	NA	TGCGCCAGCAGTGAGACCGTCAAAAGGGATACGCAGTATTTT	CASSETVKRDTQYF
TRBV27	TRBJ2-7	NA	15	NA	TGTGCCAGCAGTCGGACTCGCCTACCCACCTACGAGCAGTACTTC	CASSRTRLPTYEQYF
TRBV10-3	TRBJ1-4	NA	15	NA	TGTGCCATCAGTGAGAATCAGGCTATAGGTGAAAAACTGTTTTTT	CAISENQAIGEKLFF
TRBV19	TRBJ1-4	NA	18	TRBD1	TGTGCCAGTGGGGATACCGGGACAGCCTTTGCAACTAATGAAAAACTGTTTTTT	CASGDTGTAFATNEKLFF
TRBV7-6	TRBJ2-3	once	15	TRBD2	TGTGCCAGCAGCTTAGAACTAGCGGGCCAGTATACGCAGTATTTT	CASSLELAGQYTQYF
TRBV11-2	TRBJ1-6	NA	13	NA	TGTGCCAGCACGCGACAGAGAAATTCACCCCTCCACTTT	CASTRQRNSPLHF
TRBV30	TRBJ1-5	NA	15	NA	TGTGCCTGGAGCCAGACACCAGGGCCCAGACAGCCCCAGCATTTT	CAWSQTPGPRQPQHF
TRBV20-1	TRBJ2-7	NA	14	NA	TGCAGTGCTAGTATCCGGGGCCGATCCTACGAGCAGTACTTC	CSASIRGRSYEQYF
TRBV3-1/TRBV3-2	TRBJ2-3	NA	14	NA	TGTGCCAGCAGCCAAGATTTGGGGGTAGATACGCAGTATTTT	CASSQDLGVDTQYF
TRBV19	TRBJ1-2	NA	13	TRBD1	TGTGCCAGTAGTCGGGACAGAAACTATGGCTACACCTTC	CASSRDRNYGYTF
TRBV9	TRBJ2-5	NA	14	TRBD1	TGTGCCAGCAGCGGGCAGGGGGCGAGGCAGACCCAGTACTTC	CASSGQGARQTQYF
TRBV5-4	TRBJ2-1	few	13	NA	TGTGCCACCTCCAGCGCTACCTACAATGAGCAGTTCTTC	CATSSATYNEQFF
TRBV7-9	TRBJ2-5	few	14	NA	TGTGCCAGCAGCTCGGGTGGACAGCAAGAGACCCAGTACTTC	CASSSGGQQETQYF
TRBV19	TRBJ1-2	NA	12	NA	TGTGCCAGTAGTATAGCCCAATATGGCTACACCTTC	CASSIAQYGYTF
TRBV30	TRBJ1-2	NA	12	TRBD1	TGTGCATTTGAACAGGGGGGATATGGCTACACCTTC	CAFEQGGYGYTF
TRBV27	TRBJ1-2	NA	15	NA	TGTGCCAGCGCACCCACCGGGACAAGAAATTCCGGCTACACCTTC	CASAPTGTRNSGYTF
TRBV28	TRBJ2-4	NA	13	NA	TGTGCCAGCAGTTTAGTCAGGGGAAACATTCAGTACTTC	CASSLVRGNIQYF
TRBV28	TRBJ1-1	NA	14	TRBD1	TGTGCCAGCCTCGCCCCAGACAGGGGGCGCGGAGCTTTCTTT	CASLAPDRGRGAFF
TRBV7-9	TRBJ2-1	few	17	TRBD2	TGTGCCAGCAGCTTAGGTGGACTAGCGGGCTCCTACAATGAGCAGTTCTTC	CASSLGGLAGSYNEQFF
TRBV12-3/TRBV12-4	TRBJ1-2	NA	13	NA	TGTGCCACCCGAAAGAGTGGGGCTCACGGCTACACCTTC	CATRKSGAHGYTF
TRBV5-4	TRBJ1-2	NA	14	TRBD1	TGTGCCAGCAGCTCGGACAGGGGGCGAGGTGGCTACACCTTC	CASSSDRGRGGYTF
TRBV30	TRBJ1-1	NA	12	NA	TGTGCCTGGACCGCCGAGAACACTGAAGCTTTCTTT	CAWTAENTEAFF
TRBV10-1	TRBJ2-7	few	11	TRBD1	TGCGCCAGAGGGACAGCCTTCGAGCAGTACTTC	CARGTAFEQYF
TRBV9	TRBJ1-3	NA	14	NA	TGTGCCAGCAGCGCTGGTATAACTGGAAACACCATATATTTT	CASSAGITGNTIYF
TRBV2	TRBJ2-3	NA	16	TRBD1	TGTGCCAGCAGCGACTGGGACAGGGGGAAGGCAGATACGCAGTATTTT	CASSDWDRGKADTQYF
TRBV11-1	TRBJ2-7	NA	16	NA	TGTGCCAGCAGCTTAGCGCTGGCAGCCAGCGACTACGAGCAGTACTTC	CASSLALAASDYEQYF
TRBV3-1/TRBV3-2	TRBJ1-6	NA	15	TRBD1	TGTGCCAGCAGCCCAATCACAGGGGGGAATTCACCCCTCCACTTT	CASSPITGGNSPLHF